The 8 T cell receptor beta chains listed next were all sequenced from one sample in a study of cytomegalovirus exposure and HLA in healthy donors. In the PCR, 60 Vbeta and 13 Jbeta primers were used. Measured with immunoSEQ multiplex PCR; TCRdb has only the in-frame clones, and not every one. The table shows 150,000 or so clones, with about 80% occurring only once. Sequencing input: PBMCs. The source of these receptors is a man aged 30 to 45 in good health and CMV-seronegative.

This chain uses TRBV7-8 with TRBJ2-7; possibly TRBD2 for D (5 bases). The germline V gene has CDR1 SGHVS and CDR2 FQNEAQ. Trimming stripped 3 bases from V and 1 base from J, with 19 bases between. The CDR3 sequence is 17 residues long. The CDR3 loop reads CASSFTVDTGSSYEQYF. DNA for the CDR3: TGTGCCAGCAGCTTCACGGTCGATACGGGAAGTTCCTACGAGCAGTACTTC.

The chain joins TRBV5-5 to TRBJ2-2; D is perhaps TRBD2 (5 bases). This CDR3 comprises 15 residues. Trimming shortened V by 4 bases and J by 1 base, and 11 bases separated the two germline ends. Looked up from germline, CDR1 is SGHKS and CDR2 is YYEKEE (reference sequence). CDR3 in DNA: TGTGCCAGCAGCCTAGAGGGCGGGAACACCGGGGAGCTGTTTTTT. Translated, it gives CASSLEGGNTGELFF.

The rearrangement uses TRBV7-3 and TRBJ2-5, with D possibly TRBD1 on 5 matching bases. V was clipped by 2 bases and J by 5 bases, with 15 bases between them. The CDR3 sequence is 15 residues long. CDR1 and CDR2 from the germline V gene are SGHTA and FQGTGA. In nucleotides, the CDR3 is TGTGCCAGCAGCTTAGATTCAGGGTTAGGTGAGACCCAGTACTTC. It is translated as CASSLDSGLGETQYF.

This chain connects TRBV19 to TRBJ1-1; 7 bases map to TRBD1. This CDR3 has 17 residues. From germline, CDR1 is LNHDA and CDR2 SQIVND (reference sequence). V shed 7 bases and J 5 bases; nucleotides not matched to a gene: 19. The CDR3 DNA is TGTGCCAGTAAAGTTGGGGGCTACAGGGGAGGAAGGACTGAAGCTTTCTTT. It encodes CASKVGGYRGGRTEAFF. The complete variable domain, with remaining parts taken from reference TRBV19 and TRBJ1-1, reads DGGITQSPKYLFRKEGQNVTLSCEQNLNHDAMYWYRQDPGQGLRLIYYSQIVNDFQKGDIAEGYSVSREKKESFPLTVTSAQKNPTAFYLCASKVGGYRGGRTEAFFGQGTRLTVV.

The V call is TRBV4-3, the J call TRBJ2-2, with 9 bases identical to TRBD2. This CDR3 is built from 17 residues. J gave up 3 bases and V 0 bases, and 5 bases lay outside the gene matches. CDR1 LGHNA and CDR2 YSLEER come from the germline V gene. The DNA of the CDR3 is TGCGCCAGCAGCCAAGATCGTGGGACTAGCTACACCGGGGAGCTGTTTTTT. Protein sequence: CASSQDRGTSYTGELFF.

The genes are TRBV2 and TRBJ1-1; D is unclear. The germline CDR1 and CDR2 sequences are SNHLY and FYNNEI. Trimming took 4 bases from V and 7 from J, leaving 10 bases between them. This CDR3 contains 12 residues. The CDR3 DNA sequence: TGTGCCAGCAGTGTCCGGCGGCTTGAAGCTTTCTTT. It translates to CASSVRRLEAFF.

CDR3 sequence: CASSPTGDEQYF. The CDR3 DNA sequence: TGTGCCAGCAGTCCGACAGGGGACGAGCAGTACTTC. J is TRBJ2-7 and V is TRBV28, with 8 positions matching TRBD1. Germline CDR1 and CDR2: MDHEN and SYDVKM. V was pared by 5 bases and J by 5 bases, with 2 bases of the junction left unmatched. The CDR3 consists of 12 residues.

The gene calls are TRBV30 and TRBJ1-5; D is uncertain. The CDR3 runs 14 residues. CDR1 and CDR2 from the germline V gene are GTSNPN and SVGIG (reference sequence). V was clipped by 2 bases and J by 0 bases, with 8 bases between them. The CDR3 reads CAWSSVYSNQPQHF. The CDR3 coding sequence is TGTGCCTGGAGTTCCGTATATAGCAATCAGCCCCAGCATTTT.